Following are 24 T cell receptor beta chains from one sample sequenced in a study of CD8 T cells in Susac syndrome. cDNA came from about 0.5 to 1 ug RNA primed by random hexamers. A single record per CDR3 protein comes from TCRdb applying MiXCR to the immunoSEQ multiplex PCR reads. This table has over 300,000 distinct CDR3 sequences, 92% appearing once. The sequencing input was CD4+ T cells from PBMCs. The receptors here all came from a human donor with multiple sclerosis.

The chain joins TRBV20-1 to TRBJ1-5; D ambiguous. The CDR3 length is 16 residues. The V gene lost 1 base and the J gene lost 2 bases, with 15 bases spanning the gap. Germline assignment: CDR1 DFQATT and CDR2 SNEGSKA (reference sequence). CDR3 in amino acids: CSARVAGIRGNQPQHF. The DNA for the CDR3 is TGCAGTGCTAGAGTAGCGGGAATTCGTGGCAATCAGCCCCAGCATTTT.

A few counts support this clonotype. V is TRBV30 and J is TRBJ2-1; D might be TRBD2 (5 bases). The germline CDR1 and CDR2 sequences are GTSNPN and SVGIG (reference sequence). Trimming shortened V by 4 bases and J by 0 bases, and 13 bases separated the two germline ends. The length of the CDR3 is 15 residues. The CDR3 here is CAWIPGLSSYNEQFF. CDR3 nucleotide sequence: TGTGCCTGGATCCCGGGATTAAGCTCCTACAATGAGCAGTTCTTC.

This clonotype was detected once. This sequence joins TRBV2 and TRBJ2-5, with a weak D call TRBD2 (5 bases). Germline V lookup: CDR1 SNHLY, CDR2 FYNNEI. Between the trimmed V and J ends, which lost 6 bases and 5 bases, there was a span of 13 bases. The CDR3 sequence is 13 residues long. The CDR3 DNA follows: TGTGCCAGCAGGGGTGAGCGGATGGAGACCCAGTACTTC. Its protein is CASRGERMETQYF.

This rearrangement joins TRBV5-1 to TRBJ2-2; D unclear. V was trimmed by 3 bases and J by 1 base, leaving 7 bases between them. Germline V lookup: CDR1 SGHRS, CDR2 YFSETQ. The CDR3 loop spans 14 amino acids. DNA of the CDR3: TGCGCCAGCAGCTCCCTCCAGAACACCGGGGAGCTGTTTTTT. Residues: CASSSLQNTGELFF.

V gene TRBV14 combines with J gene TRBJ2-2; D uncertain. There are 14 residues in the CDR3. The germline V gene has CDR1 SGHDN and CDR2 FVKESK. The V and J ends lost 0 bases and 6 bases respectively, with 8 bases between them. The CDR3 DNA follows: TGTGCCAGCAGCCAAGACAGAGGTTCCGGGGAGCTGTTTTTT. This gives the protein CASSQDRGSGELFF. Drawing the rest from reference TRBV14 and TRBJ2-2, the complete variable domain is EAGVTQFPSHSVIEKGQTVTLRCDPISGHDNLYWYRRVMGKEIKFLLHFVKESKQDESGMPNNRFLAERTGGTYSTLKVQPAELEDSGVYFCASSQDRGSGELFFGEGSRLTVL.

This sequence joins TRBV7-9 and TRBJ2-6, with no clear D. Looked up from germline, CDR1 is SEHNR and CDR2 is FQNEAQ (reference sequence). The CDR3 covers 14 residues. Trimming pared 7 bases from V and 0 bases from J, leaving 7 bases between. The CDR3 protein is CASITDSGANVLTF. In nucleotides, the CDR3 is TGTGCCAGCATTACAGACTCTGGGGCCAACGTCCTGACTTTC.

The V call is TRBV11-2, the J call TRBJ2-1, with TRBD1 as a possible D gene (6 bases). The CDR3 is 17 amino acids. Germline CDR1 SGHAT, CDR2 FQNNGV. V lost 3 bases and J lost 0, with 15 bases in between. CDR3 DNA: TGTGCCAGCAGCTTCGTCACAGGGTTAAGCTCCTACAATGAGCAGTTCTTC. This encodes CASSFVTGLSSYNEQFF.

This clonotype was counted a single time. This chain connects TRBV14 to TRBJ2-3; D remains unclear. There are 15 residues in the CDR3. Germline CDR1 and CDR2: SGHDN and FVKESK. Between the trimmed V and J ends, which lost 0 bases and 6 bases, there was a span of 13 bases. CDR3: CASSQDRRKSDTQYF. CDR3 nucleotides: TGTGCCAGCAGCCAAGATCGAAGGAAGAGTGATACGCAGTATTTT.

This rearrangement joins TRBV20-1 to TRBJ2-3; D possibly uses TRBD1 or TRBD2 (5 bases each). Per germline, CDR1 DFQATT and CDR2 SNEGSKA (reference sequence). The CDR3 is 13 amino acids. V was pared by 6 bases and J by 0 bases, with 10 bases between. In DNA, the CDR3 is TGCAGTGCCTACGGGGCCAGCACAGATACGCAGTATTTT. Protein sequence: CSAYGASTDTQYF.

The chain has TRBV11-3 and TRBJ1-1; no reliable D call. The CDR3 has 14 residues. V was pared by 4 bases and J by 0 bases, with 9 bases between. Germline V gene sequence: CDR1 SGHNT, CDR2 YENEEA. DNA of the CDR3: TGTGCCAGCAGCTCCGGGTCCGTGAACACTGAAGCTTTCTTT. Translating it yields CASSSGSVNTEAFF. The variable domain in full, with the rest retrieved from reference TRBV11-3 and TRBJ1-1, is EAGVVQSPRYKIIEKKQPVAFWCNPISGHNTLYWYLQNLGQGPELLIRYENEEAVDDSQLPKDRFSAERLKGVDSTLKIQPAELGDSAVYLCASSSGSVNTEAFFGQGTRLTVV.

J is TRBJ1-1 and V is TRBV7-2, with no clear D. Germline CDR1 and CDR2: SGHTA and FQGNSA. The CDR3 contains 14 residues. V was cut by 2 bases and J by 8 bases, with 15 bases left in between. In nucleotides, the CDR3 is TGTGCCAGCAGCTTACAAGGCGACGACTCCGAAGCTTTCTTT. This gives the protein CASSLQGDDSEAFF.

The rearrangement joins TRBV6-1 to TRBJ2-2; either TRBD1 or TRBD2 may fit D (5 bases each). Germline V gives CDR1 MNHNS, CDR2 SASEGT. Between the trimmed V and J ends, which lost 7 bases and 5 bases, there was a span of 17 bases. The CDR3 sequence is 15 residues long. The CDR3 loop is CASIKRGDGTGELFF. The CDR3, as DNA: TGTGCCAGCATAAAAAGAGGGGATGGGACCGGGGAGCTGTTTTTT.

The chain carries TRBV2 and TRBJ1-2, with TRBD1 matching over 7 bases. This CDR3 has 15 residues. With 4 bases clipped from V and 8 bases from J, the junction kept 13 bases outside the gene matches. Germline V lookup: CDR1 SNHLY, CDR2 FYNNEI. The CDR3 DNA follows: TGTGCCAGCAGTGGTACCCCCGACAGGGACGCCGGCTACACCTTC. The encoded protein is CASSGTPDRDAGYTF.

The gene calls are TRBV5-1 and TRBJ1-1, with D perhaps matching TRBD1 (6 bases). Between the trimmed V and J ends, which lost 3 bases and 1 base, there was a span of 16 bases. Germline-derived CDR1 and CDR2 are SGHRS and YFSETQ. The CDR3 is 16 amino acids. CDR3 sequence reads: CASSSPPDRRNTEAFF. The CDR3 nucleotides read TGCGCCAGCAGCTCCCCACCCGACAGGAGGAACACTGAAGCTTTCTTT. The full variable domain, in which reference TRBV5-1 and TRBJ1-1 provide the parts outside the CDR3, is KAGVTQTPRYLIKTRGQQVTLSCSPISGHRSVSWYQQTPGQGLQFLFEYFSETQRNKGNFPGRFSGRQFSNSRSEMNVSTLELGDSALYLCASSSPPDRRNTEAFFGQGTRLTVV.

CDR3 nucleotides: TGCAGTGCTAGAGCCGGGACTAGCGGTCCCTACGAGCAGTACTTC. Its protein is CSARAGTSGPYEQYF. J is TRBJ2-7 and V is TRBV20-1; 11 nucleotides line up with TRBD2. The junction had 4 bases not matched to a gene; V was cut back by 1 base and J by 2 bases. CDR1 and CDR2 (germline): DFQATT, SNEGSKA (reference sequence). The CDR3 contains 15 residues.

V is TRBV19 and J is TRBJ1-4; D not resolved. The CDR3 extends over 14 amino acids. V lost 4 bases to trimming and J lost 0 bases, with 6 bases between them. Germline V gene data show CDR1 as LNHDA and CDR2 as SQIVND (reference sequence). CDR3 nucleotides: TGTGCCAGTAGTAAGGGAGCAACTAATGAAAAACTGTTTTTT. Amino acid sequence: CASSKGATNEKLFF.

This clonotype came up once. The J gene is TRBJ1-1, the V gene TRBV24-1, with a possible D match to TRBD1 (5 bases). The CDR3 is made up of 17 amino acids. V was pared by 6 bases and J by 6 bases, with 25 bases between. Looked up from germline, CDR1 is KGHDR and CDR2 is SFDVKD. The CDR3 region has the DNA TGTGCCACCAGTCCGACCTCAGGGCCACCGGGACGGGCTGAAGCTTTCTTT. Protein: CATSPTSGPPGRAEAFF.

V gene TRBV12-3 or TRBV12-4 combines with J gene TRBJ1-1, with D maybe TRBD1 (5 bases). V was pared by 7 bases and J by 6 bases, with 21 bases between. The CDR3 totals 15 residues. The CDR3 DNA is TGTGCCAGCACGTTTTCGTACCCCCAAGGGGCTGAAGCTTTCTTT. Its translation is CASTFSYPQGAEAFF.

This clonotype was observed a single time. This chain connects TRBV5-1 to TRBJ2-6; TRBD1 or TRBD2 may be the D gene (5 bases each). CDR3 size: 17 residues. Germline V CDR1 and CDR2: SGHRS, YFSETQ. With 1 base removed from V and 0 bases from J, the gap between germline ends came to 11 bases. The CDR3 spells CASSLQEGLSGANVLTF. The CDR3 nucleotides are TGCGCCAGCAGCTTGCAAGAGGGGCTCTCTGGGGCCAACGTCCTGACTTTC.

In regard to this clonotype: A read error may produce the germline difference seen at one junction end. CDR3 region: CVSSLPGEPQHF. In DNA form, the CDR3 reads TGTGTCAGCAGCTTACCGGGAGAGCCCCAGCATTTT. The chain links TRBV5-6 to TRBJ1-5; no clear D gene. The CDR3 has 12 residues. CDR1 SGHDT and CDR2 YYEEEE come from the germline V gene. The complete variable domain, with remaining parts taken from reference TRBV5-6 and TRBJ1-5, reads DAGVTQSPTHLIKTRGQQVTLRCSPKSGHDTVSWYQQALGQGPQFIFQYYEEEERQRGNFPDRFSGHQFPNYSSELNVNALLLGDSALYLCVSSLPGEPQHFGDGTRLSIL.

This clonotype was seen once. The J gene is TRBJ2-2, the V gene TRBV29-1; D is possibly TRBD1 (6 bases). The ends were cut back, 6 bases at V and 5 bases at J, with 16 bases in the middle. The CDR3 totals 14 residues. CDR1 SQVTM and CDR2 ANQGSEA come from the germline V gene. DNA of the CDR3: TGCAGCGTCGAGGTAGTTACAGGGACCGGGGAGCTGTTTTTT. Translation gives CSVEVVTGTGELFF.

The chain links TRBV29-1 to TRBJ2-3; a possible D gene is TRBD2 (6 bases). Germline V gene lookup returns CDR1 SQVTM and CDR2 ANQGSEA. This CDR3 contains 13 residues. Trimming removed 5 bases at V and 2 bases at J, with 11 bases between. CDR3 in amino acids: CSVRGRTTDTQYF. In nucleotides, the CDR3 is TGCAGCGTTCGGGGGAGGACCACAGATACGCAGTATTTT.

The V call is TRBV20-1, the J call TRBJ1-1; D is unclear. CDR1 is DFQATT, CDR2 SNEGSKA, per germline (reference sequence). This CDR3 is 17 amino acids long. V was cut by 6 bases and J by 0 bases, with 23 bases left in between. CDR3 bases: TGCAGTGCCCCCCCCTGGAGGGCGGACCCCTTGAACACTGAAGCTTTCTTT. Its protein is CSAPPWRADPLNTEAFF.

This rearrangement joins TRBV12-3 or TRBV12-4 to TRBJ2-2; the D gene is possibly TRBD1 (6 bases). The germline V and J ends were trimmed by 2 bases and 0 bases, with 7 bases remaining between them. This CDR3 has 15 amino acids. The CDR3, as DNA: TGTGCCAGCAGTTTAAGGGGGTCGAACACCGGGGAGCTGTTTTTT. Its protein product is CASSLRGSNTGELFF.